Listed below are T cell receptor beta chains from one sample, sequenced in a study of shared clonotypes between healthy human individuals. Sequencing was performed with immunoSEQ multiplex PCR; in TCRdb, only in-frame clones are kept and a portion is missing. This table holds about 2.1 million clones, 85% to 95% found once. Sequences were obtained from naive CD8+ T cells from PBMCs. Receptor source: a man between 18 and 35 years old in good health. Some clones in this sample may be carry-over from other donors' samples. CDR3s include the opening cysteine and the closing phenylalanine or tryptophan. The D gene is left open where the match is weak. Some rows have no size entry. The others give once, few or many, or a class for an expanded clone.

J,D,V,size,CDR3,DNA
TRBJ2-7,NA,TRBV11-2,NA,CASSLAGFTYEQYF,TGTGCCAGCAGCTTGGCAGGGTTTACCTACGAGCAGTACTTC
TRBJ2-7,NA,TRBV9,NA,CASSSASIREQYF,TGTGCCAGCAGCTCCGCCTCAATTCGCGAGCAGTACTTC
TRBJ2-2,NA,TRBV28,NA,CASSPPREDTGELFF,TGTGCCAGCAGCCCCCCCAGGGAGGACACCGGGGAGCTGTTTTTT
TRBJ2-7,NA,TRBV10-2,NA,CASSEIRGPTEGDF,TGCGCCAGCAGTGAGATAAGGGGGCCGACGGAGGGGGACTTC
TRBJ2-5,NA,TRBV7-9,once,CASSSAGKGTELQETQYF,TGTGCCAGCAGCTCGGCGGGGAAGGGGACAGAACTTCAAGAGACCCAGTACTTC
TRBJ2-7,NA,TRBV28,NA,CASSFASGSSYEQYF,TGTGCCAGCAGTTTTGCTTCGGGTAGCTCCTACGAGCAGTACTTC
TRBJ2-7,TRBD1,TRBV11-2,NA,CASSSRTGQGSYEQYF,TGTGCCAGCAGCTCCCGGACCGGACAGGGCTCCTACGAGCAGTACTTC
TRBJ1-1,NA,TRBV10-3,few,CAIGEGSGTEAFF,TGTGCCATCGGGGAGGGGTCGGGCACTGAAGCTTTCTTT
TRBJ2-3,NA,TRBV27,NA,CASSHTDTQYF,TGTGCCAGCAGTCACACAGATACGCAGTATTTT
TRBJ2-1,NA,TRBV27,NA,CASRMGREFF,TGTGCCAGCAGAATGGGACGCGAGTTCTTC
TRBJ1-2,NA,TRBV28,NA,CASSPVGGGAYGYTF,TGTGCCAGCAGTCCCGTGGGGGGGGGAGCCTATGGCTACACCTTC
TRBJ2-1,TRBD2,TRBV27,NA,CASSLLWASGRTHNEQFF,TGTGCCAGCAGTTTATTGTGGGCTAGCGGGAGGACCCACAATGAGCAGTTCTTC
TRBJ1-1,NA,TRBV5-1,NA,CASSFVGTNTEAFF,TGCGCCAGCAGCTTTGTCGGGACGAACACTGAAGCTTTCTTT
TRBJ1-1,TRBD1,TRBV7-9,NA,CASSARPPGQGLGAFF,TGTGCCAGCAGCGCCCGCCCACCGGGACAGGGTTTGGGCGCTTTCTTT
TRBJ1-5,NA,TRBV7-8,NA,CASSLAYRSNQPQHF,TGTGCCAGCAGCTTAGCGTATCGTAGCAATCAGCCCCAGCATTTT
TRBJ1-5,NA,TRBV28,NA,CAHTGLGNQPQHF,TGTGCGCACACAGGGTTGGGCAATCAGCCCCAGCATTTT
TRBJ2-3,TRBD2,TRBV4-3,NA,CASSHVGGGISTDTQYF,TGCGCCAGCAGCCACGTTGGGGGGGGTATTAGCACAGATACGCAGTATTTT
TRBJ2-7,TRBD1,TRBV19,NA,CASEDRVSYEQYF,TGTGCCAGTGAAGACAGGGTCTCCTACGAGCAGTACTTC
TRBJ2-7,NA,TRBV13,NA,CASSYGERQTSF,TGTGCCAGCAGCTACGGGGAGCGTCAGACTTCTTTC
TRBJ1-1,NA,TRBV2,NA,CVRRGVMNTEAFF,TGTGTCCGGAGGGGGGTTATGAACACTGAAGCTTTCTTT
TRBJ2-4,NA,TRBV4-2,NA,CASSQDPGKNIQYF,TGTGCCAGCAGCCAAGACCCAGGGAAAAACATTCAGTACTTC